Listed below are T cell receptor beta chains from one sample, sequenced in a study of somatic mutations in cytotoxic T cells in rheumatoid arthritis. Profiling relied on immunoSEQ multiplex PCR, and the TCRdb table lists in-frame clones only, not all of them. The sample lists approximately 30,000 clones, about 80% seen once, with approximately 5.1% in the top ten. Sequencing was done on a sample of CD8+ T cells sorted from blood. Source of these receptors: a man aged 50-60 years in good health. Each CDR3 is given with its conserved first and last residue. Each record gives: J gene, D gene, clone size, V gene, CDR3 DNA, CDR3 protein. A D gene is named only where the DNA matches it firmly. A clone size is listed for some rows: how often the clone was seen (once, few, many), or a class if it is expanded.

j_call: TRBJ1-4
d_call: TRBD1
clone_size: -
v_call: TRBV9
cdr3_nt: TGTGCCAGCAGCGCGGGACAGCCTAATGAAAAACTGTTTTTT
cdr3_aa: CASSAGQPNEKLFF

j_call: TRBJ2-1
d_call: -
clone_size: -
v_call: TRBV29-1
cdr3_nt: TGCAGCGTTGAACCCCGGGACACTTACAATGAGCAGTTCTTC
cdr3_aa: CSVEPRDTYNEQFF

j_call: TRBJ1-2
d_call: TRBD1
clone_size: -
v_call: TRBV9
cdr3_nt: TGTGCCAGCAGCGCTCTCGGACAGGAGGTAAACTATGGCTACACCTTC
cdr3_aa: CASSALGQEVNYGYTF

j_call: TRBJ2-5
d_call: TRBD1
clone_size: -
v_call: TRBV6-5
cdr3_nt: TGTGCCAGCAGTTACGGACAGGGGCAAGAGACCCAGTACTTC
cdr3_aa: CASSYGQGQETQYF

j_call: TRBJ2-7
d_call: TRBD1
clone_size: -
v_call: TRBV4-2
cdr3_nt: TGTGCCAGCAGCCAAGGGGGACAGACCTACGAGCAGTACTTC
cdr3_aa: CASSQGGQTYEQYF

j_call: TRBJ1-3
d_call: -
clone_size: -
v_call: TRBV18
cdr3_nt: TGTGCCAGCTCACCGAGGTGGGACGGATCCGATGCTGGAAACACCATATATTTT
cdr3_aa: CASSPRWDGSDAGNTIYF

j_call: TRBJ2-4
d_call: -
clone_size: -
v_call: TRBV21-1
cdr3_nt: TGTGCCAGCAGCAAAGCGTCGGACAGGGGGCGGAACATTCAGTACTTC
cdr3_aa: CASSKASDRGRNIQYF

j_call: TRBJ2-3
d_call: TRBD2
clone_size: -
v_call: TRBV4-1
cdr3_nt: TGCGCCAGCAACGAGCGGGAGGGCCTCGCAGATACGCAGTATTTT
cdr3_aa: CASNEREGLADTQYF

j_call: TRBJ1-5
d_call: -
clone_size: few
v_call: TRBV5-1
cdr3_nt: TGCGCCAGCAGCTTGGAGGGTCAGCCCCAGCATTTT
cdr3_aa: CASSLEGQPQHF

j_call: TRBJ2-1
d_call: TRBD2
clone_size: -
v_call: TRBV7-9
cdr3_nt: TGTGCCAGCAGCCCCGGGACTAGCGGAAAAAACAATGAGCAGTTCTTC
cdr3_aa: CASSPGTSGKNNEQFF

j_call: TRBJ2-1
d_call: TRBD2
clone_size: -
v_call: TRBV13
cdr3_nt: TGTGCCAGCAGCCGTGTAGCGGGAGGGCCATACAATGAGCAGTTCTTC
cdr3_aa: CASSRVAGGPYNEQFF

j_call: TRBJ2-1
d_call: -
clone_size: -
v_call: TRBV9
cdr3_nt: TGTGCCAGCAGCGTAGGGGACTCCTACAATGAGCAGTTCTTC
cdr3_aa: CASSVGDSYNEQFF

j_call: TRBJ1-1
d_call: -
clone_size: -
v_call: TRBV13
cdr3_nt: TGTGCCAGCAGCTTAATACGGCTGAACACTGGAGCTTTCTTT
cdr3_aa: CASSLIRLNTGAFF

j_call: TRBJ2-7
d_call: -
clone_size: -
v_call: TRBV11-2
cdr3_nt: TGTGCCAGCAGCTTAGGCTCCTCCTACGAGCAGTACTTC
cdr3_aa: CASSLGSSYEQYF

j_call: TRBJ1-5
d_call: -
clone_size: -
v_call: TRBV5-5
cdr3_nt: TGTGCCAGCAGCCAGGGTGGACCCGATCAGCCCCAGCATTTT
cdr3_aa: CASSQGGPDQPQHF

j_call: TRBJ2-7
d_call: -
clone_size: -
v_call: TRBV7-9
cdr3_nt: TGTGCCAGCACCAAAGGGCTAGCTGCCTACGAGCAGTACTTC
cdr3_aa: CASTKGLAAYEQYF